This T cell receptor (beta chain) appears in the sequencing data of a study of T cell repertoires and Cas9 in healthy adults. Sequencing used immunoSEQ multiplex PCR; TCRdb keeps in-frame clones, though not all of them. The data contain about 14,000 clones, 89% of them seen just once; the ten biggest clones take up about 1.5%. CDR3 length: 17 residues. Trimming removed 11 bases from V and 4 bases from J, with 29 bases in between. Germline CDR1 is ENHRY and CDR2 is SYGVKD. Sequenced: Tregs (CD4+, CD25+, CD127-, CD137-, CD154-) from PBMCs; culture status not recorded. The TCR sequence derives from a human donor in good health. The chain joins TRBV10-3 to TRBJ1-1; D may be TRBD1 (5 bases). The CDR3 nucleotides are TGTGCCTCCTGGGCCGGGGCGGGCCCAAAATCGGGCACTGAAGCTTTCTTT. It is translated as CASWAGAGPKSGTEAFF.